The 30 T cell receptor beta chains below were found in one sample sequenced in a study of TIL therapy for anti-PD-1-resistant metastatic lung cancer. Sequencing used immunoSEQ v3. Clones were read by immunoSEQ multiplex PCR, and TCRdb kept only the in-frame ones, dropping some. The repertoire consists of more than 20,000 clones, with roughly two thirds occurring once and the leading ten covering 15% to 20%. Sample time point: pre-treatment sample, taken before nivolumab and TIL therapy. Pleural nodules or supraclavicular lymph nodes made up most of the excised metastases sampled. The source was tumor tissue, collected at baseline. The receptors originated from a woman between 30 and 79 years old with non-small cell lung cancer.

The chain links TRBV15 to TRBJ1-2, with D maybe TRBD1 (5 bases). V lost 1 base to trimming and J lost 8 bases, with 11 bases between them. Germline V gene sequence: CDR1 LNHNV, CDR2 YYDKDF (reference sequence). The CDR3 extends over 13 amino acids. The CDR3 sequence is CATSRAREGGYTF. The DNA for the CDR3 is TGTGCCACCAGCAGAGCCAGGGAAGGGGGCTACACCTTC.

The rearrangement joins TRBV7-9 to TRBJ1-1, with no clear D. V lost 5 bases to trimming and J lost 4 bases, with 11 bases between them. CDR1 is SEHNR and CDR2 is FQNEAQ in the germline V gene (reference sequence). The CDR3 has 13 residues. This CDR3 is CASSPLVGTEAFF. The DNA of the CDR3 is TGTGCCAGCAGCCCGCTGGTAGGCACTGAAGCTTTCTTT.

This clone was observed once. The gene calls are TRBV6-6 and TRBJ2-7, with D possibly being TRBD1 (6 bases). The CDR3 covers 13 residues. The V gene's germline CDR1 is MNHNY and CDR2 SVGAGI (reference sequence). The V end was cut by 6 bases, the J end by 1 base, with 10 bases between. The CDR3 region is CASSRGQSYEQYF. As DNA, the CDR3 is TGTGCCAGCAGCCGAGGACAGTCCTACGAGCAGTACTTC.

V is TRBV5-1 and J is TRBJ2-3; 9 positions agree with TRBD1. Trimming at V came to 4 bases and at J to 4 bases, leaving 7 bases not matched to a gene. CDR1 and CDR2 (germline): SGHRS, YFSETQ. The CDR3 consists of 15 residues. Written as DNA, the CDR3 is TGCGCCAGCAGCGCACAGGGGGCTGTCGCAGATACGCAGTATTTT. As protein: CASSAQGAVADTQYF.

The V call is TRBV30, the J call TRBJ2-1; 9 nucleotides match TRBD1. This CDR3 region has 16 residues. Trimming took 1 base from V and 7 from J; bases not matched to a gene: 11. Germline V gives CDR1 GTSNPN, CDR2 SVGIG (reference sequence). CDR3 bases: TGTGCCTGGAGTGCCTACCGGGACAGGGTGGGAAATGAGCAGTTCTTC. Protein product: CAWSAYRDRVGNEQFF.

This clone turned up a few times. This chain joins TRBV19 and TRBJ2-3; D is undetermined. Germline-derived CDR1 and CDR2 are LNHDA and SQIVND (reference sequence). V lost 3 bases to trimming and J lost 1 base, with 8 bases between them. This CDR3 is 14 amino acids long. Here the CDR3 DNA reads TGTGCCAGTAGTATGAGGCAGGGCACAGATACGCAGTATTTT. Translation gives CASSMRQGTDTQYF.

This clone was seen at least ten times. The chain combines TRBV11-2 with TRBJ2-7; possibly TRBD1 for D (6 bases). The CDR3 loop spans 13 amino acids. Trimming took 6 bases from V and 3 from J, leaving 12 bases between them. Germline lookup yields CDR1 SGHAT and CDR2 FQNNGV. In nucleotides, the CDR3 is TGTGCCAGCAGTTGGACAGCCAACTACGAGCAGTACTTC. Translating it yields CASSWTANYEQYF.

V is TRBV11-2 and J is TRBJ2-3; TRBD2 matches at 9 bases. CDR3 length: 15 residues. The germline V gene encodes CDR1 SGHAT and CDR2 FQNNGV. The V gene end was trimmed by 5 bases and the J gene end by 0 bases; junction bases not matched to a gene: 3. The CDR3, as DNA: TGTGCCAGCAGCGCGCTAGCGGGGAGCACAGATACGCAGTATTTT. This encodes CASSALAGSTDTQYF.

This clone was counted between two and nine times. The chain's CDR3 is CASSPRAGLSYEQYF. CDR3 in DNA: TGTGCCAGCAGCCCCCGAGCGGGCCTCTCCTACGAGCAGTACTTC. The V call is TRBV11-3, the J call TRBJ2-7; D is perhaps TRBD2 (6 bases). Germline V gene lookup returns CDR1 SGHNT and CDR2 YENEEA. V lost 5 bases and J lost 0, with 14 bases in between. The CDR3 length is 15 residues. Variable domain in full (rest from reference TRBV11-3 and TRBJ2-7): EAGVVQSPRYKIIEKKQPVAFWCNPISGHNTLYWYLQNLGQGPELLIRYENEEAVDDSQLPKDRFSAERLKGVDSTLKIQPAELGDSAVYLCASSPRAGLSYEQYFGPGTRLTVT.

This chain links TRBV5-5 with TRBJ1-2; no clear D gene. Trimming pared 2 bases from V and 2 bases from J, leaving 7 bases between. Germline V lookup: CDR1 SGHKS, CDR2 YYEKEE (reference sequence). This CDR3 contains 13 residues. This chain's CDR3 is CASSLPGNYGYTF. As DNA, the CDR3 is TGTGCCAGCAGCTTACCCGGGAACTATGGCTACACCTTC.

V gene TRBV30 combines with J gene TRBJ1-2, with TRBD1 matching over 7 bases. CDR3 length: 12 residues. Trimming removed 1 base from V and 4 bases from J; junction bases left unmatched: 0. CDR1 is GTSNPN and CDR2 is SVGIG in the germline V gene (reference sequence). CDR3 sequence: CAWSGTGYGYTF. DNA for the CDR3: TGTGCCTGGAGTGGGACAGGCTATGGCTACACCTTC. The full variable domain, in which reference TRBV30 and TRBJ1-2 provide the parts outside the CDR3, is SQTIHQWPATLVQPVGSPLSLECTVEGTSNPNLYWYRQAAGRGLQLLFYSVGIGQISSEVPQNLSASRPQDRQFILSSKKLLLSDSGFYLCAWSGTGYGYTFGSGTRLTVV.

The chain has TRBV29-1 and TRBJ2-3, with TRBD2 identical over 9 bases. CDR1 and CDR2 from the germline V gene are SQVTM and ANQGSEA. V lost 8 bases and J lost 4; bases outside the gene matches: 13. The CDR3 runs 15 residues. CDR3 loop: CSTNLAGGRADTQYF. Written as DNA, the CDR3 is TGCAGCACAAACCTGGCGGGAGGGCGGGCAGATACGCAGTATTTT.

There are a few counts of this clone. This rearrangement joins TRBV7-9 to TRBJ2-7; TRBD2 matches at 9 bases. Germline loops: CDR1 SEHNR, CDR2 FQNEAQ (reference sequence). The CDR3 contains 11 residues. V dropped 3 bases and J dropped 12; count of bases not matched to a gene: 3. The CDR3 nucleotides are TGTGCCAGCAGCTTTGGAGCGGGAGGGTACTTC. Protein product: CASSFGAGGYF.

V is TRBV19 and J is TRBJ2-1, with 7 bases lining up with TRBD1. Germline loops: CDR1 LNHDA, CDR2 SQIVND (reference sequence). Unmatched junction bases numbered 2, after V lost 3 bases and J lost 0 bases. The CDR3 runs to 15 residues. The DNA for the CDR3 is TGTGCCAGTAGTATTGGGACAGACTCCTACAATGAGCAGTTCTTC. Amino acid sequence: CASSIGTDSYNEQFF.

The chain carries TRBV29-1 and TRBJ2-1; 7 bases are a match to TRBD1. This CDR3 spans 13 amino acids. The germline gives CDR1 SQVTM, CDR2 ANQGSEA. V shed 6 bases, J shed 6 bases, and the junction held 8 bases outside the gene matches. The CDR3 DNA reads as TGCAGCGTAGGAGGTAGGGGGCGCAATGAGCAGTTCTTC. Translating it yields CSVGGRGRNEQFF.

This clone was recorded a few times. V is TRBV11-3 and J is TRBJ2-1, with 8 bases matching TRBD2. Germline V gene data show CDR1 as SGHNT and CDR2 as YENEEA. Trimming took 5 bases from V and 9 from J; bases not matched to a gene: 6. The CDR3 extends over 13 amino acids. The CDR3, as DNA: TGTGCCAGCAGCCCCGGGACTAGTCGTGAGCAGTTCTTC. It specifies CASSPGTSREQFF.

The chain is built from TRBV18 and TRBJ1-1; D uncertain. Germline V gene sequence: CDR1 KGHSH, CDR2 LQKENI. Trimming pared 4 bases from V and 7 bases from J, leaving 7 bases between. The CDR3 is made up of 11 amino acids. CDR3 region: CASSRSDEAFF. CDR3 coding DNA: TGTGCCAGCTCACGTTCCGATGAAGCTTTCTTT.

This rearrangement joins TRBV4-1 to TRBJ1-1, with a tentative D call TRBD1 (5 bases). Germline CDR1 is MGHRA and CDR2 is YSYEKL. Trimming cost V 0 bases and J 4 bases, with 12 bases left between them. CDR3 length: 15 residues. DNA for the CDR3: TGCGCCAGCAGCCAAGATTACCCGGGGGTCACTGAAGCTTTCTTT. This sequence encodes CASSQDYPGVTEAFF.

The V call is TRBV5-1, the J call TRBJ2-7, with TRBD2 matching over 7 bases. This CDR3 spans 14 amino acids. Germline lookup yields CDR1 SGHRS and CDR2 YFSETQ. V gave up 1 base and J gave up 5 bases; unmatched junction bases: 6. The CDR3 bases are TGCGCCAGCAGCTTGACGGGAGGAGTAAACGAGCAGTACTTC. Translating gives CASSLTGGVNEQYF.

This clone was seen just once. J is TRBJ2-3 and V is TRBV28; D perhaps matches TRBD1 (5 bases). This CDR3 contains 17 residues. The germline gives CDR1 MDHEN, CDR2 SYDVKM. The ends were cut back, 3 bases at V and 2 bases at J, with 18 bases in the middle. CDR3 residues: CASSFPPTPGATDTQYF. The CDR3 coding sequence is TGTGCCAGCAGTTTTCCCCCCACGCCTGGGGCCACAGATACGCAGTATTTT.

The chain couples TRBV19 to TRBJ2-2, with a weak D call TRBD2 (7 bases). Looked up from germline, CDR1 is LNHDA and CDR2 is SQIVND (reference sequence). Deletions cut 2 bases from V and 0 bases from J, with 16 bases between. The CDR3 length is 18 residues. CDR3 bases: TGTGCCAGTAGTATACGTACGGGGGGCCGGGCGAACACCGGGGAGCTGTTTTTT. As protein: CASSIRTGGRANTGELFF.

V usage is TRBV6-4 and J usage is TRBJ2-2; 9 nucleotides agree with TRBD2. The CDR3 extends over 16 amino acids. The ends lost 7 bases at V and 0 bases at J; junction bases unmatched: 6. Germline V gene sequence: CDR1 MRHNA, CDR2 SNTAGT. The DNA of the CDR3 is TGTGCCAGCAAGCGGACTAGCGACGCGAACACCGGGGAGCTGTTTTTT. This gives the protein CASKRTSDANTGELFF.

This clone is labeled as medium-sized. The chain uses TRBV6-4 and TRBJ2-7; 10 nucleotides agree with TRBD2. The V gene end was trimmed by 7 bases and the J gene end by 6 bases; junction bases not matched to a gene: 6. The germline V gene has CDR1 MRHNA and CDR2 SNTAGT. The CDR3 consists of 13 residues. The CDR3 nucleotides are TGTGCCAGCAAGAAGCGGGAGGGCCGCGAGCAGTACTTC. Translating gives CASKKREGREQYF.

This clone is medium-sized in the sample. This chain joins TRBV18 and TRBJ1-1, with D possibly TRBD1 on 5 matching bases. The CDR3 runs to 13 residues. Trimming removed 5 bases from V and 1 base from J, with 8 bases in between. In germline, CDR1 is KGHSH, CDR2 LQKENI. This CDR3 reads CASSETENTEAFF. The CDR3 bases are TGTGCCAGCTCAGAGACAGAGAACACTGAAGCTTTCTTT.

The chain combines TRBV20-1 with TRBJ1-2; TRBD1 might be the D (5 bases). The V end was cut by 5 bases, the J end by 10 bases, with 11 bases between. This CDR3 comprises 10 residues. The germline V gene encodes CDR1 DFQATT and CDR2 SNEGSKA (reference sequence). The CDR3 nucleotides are TGCAGTGCTCGTCAGGGTGACTACACCTTC. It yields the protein CSARQGDYTF.

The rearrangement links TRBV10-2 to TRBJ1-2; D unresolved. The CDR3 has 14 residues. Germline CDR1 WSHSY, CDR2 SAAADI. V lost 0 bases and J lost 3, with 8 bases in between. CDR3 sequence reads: CASSESTADYGYTF. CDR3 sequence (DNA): TGCGCCAGCAGTGAGTCGACGGCAGACTATGGCTACACCTTC.

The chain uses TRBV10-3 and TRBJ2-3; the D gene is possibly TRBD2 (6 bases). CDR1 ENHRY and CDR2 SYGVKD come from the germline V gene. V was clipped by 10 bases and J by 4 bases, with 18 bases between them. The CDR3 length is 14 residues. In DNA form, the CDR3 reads TGTGCCACCGACGCGGGGAGAACTGCAGATACGCAGTATTTT. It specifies CATDAGRTADTQYF.

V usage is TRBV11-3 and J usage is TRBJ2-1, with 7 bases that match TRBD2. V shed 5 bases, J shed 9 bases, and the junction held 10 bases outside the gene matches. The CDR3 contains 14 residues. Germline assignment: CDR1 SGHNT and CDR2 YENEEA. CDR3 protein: CASSPGTTTAEQFF. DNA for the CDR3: TGTGCCAGCAGCCCCGGGACTACTACAGCTGAGCAGTTCTTC.

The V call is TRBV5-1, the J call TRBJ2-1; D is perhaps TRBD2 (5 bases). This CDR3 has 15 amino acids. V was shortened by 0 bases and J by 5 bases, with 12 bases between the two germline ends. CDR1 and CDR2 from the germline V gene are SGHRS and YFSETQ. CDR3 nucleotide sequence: TGCGCCAGCAGCTTGGAGGCGGGCCCACACAATGAGCAGTTCTTC. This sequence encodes CASSLEAGPHNEQFF.

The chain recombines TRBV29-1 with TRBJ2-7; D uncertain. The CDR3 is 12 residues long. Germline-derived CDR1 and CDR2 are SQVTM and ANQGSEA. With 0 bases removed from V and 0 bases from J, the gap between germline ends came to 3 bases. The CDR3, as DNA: TGCAGCGTTGAAGAAGACTCCTACGAGCAGTACTTC. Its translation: CSVEEDSYEQYF.